This record covers a single T cell receptor beta chain. Its antigen is undetermined. Only Caucasian adults living in Nashville, Tennessee made up the donor group. In germline, CDR1 is SEHNR, CDR2 FQNEAQ (reference sequence). V was cut by 4 bases and J by 3 bases, with 15 bases left in between. The CDR3 consists of 16 residues. The source of the sample is a study of shared clonotypes between healthy human individuals. Whole-study results and caveats: Naive subsets usually exceeded memory subsets in estimated richness. Only a few donors were included, so the genetic and exposure-history diversity represented was limited.

Generated by immunoSEQ multiplex PCR, the TCRdb table keeps only in-frame clones and is missing some. Of roughly 2.4 million clones in the sample, approximately 94% were seen once. The sample taken for sequencing was naive CD4+ T cells sorted from blood. Described subset: CD45RA+ positively selected. The chain joins TRBV7-9 to TRBJ2-2, with unresolved D. This TCR was recovered from a young man in good health. In nucleotides, the CDR3 is TGTGCCAGCAGCTCAGGCCCACTTCGGGACACCGGGGAGCTGTTTTTT. Translation gives CASSSGPLRDTGELFF.